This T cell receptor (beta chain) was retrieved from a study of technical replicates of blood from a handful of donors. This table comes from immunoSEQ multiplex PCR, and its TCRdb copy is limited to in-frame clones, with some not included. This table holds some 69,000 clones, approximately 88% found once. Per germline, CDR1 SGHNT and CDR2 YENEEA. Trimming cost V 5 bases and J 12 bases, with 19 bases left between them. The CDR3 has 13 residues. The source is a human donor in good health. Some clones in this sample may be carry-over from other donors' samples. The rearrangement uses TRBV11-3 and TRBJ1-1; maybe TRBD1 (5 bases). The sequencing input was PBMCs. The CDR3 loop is CASSLWEGRETFF. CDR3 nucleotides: TGTGCCAGCAGCCTGTGGGAGGGCAGGGAGACTTTCTTT.